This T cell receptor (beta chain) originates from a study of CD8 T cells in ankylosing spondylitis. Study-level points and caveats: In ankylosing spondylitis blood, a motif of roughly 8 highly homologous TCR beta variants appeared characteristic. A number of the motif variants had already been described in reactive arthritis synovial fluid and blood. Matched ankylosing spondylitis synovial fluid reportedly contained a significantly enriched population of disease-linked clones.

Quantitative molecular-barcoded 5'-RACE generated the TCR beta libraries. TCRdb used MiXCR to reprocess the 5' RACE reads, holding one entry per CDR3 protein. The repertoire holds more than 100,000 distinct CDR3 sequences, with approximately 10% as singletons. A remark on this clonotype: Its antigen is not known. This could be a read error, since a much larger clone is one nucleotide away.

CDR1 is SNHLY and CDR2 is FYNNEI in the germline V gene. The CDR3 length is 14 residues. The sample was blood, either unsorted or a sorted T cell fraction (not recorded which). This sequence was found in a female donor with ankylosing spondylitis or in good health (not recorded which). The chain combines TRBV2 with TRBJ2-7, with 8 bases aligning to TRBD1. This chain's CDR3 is CVSSGGQGRGEQYF. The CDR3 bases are TGTGTCAGCAGCGGAGGACAGGGTAGGGGCGAGCAGTACTTC.